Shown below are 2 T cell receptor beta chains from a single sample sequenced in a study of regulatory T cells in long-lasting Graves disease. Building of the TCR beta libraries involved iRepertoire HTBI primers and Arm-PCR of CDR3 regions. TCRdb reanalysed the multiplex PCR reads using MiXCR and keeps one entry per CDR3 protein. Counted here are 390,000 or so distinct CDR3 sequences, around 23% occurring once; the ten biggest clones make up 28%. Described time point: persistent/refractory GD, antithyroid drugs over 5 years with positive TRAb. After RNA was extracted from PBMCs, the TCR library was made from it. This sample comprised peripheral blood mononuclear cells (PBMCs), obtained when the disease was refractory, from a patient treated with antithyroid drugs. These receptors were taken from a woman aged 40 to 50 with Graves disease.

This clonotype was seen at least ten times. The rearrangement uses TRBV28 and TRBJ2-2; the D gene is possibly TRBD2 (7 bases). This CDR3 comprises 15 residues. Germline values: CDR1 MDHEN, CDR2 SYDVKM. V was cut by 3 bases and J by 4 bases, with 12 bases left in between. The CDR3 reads CASSFRGASTGELFF. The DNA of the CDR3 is TGTGCCAGCAGTTTTCGGGGGGCGAGCACCGGGGAGCTGTTTTTT.

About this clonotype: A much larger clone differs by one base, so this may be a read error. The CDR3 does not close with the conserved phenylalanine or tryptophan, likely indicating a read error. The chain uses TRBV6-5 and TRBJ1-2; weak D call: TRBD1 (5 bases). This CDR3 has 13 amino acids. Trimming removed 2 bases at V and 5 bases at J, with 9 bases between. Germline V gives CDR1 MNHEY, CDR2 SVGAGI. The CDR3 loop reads CASSYRDFYGYTS. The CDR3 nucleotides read TGTGCCAGCAGTTACCGGGACTTTTATGGCTACACCTCC.